Listed here is a single T cell receptor (beta chain). Its antigen is currently not known. Base quality data are lacking; no much larger clone is found one base away. The sample comes from a study of early T cells in non-severe SARS-CoV-2 infection (dated by TCRdb to 2020 to 2022). For context, the study as a whole: Because TCR sequencing relied on bulk RNA taken from unsorted whole blood, pairing of alpha and beta chains was not possible.

CDR1 and CDR2 were assigned from the germline V gene as SGHRS and YFSETQ. The V and J ends are trimmed by 5 bases and 3 bases, leaving 15 bases between them. The CDR3 runs 14 residues from the cysteine to the phenylalanine. CDR3 DNA is the only sequence kept; it has 42 bases, read in frame from the first base. What the research found in general, with its limitations: Matching against VDJdb was skewed toward anti-spike CD8 responses, likely underestimated virus-specific expansions, and missed private and CD4 specificities.

The study was a case-control design nested within a healthcare worker cohort in London, UK, with weekly nasopharyngeal swab PCR tests and blood sampling. Healthcare workers were enrolled in the week of the UK lockdown, from 23 to 31 March 2020, and were followed every week for up to roughly 15 weeks. Library preparation used 5' RACE. TCRdb records NextSeq 500 as the sequencer. In the TCR library protocol, unique molecular identifiers were attached to individual cDNA molecules to correct for PCR bias and sequencing error. Sequencing covered both TCR alpha and beta chains, and within each sample the abundances of alpha and beta sequences were tightly co-correlated. Turning to the authors' computational methods: V gene, J gene and CDR3 annotation of TCR sequences was performed with Decombinator V4. TCRs were defined as expanded if a significant change between any two time points was detected under a Poisson model with p below 0.0001. Abundances of TCRs were expressed as counts per million after normalisation to the total number of TCRs sequenced in each sample. MAIT TCRs were defined by TRAV1-2 paired with TRAJ12, TRAJ20 or TRAJ33, and iNKT TCRs by TRAV10 paired with TRAJ18. VDJdb, accessed on 1 November 2021, was searched for TCRs annotated for CMV, EBV and SARS-CoV-2, and TCRs annotated for more than one antigen were excluded. Clones were called with MiXCR by TCRdb after fastp trimmed the public reads at Q25, and only in-frame beta chains were retained. Rows matching on CDR3 protein sequence are summarized as one entry with the most common DNA and genes. Clone size and V and J calls follow TCRdb, not the original study. This sample lists roughly 46,000 distinct CDR3 sequences; roughly 10% were detected once. The ten top clones hold approximately 4.9% of the sample.

This TCR was sampled from an adult who was a healthcare worker with PCR-confirmed SARS-CoV-2 infection or an uninfected control (not recorded which). This specimen consisted of whole blood, obtained at baseline. This chain joins TRBV5-1 to TRBJ2-7; the D gene cannot be named for sure. CDR3 protein: CASRAALADYEQYF. The nucleotide sequence is given as TGCGCCAGCAGGGCGGCCCTGGCAGACTACGAGCAGTACTTC.